The TCR beta chain described here comes from a study of cytomegalovirus exposure and HLA in healthy donors. Using immunoSEQ multiplex PCR, the repertoire was profiled, and TCRdb retains in-frame clones only, with some absent. This table has some 170,000 clones, around nine tenths appearing once. The germline CDR1 and CDR2 sequences are SGDLS and YYNGEE. V lost 3 bases, J lost 2 bases, and 12 bases lay in between. The CDR3 runs 14 residues. The chain recombines TRBV9 with TRBJ2-7, with D possibly being TRBD1 (5 bases). The origin of this receptor is a young man in good health and CMV-seropositive. Sequenced sample: PBMCs. CDR3 bases: TGTGCCAGCAGCGGCCCGGACACCACCTACGAGCAGTACTTC. It translates to CASSGPDTTYEQYF.